This T cell receptor beta chain derives from a study of metastatic and nonmetastatic thyroid tumors. Overall study: From malignant and benign thyroid patients, repertoires in blood and in tumor or nodule tissue were compared.

Before thyroid surgery, none of the patients had received any treatment. TCRdb reassembled clones from the PCR reads with MiXCR. There are tens of thousands of clones in the sample; around 17% occur only once, and around a tenth lies in the top ten. This sequence was found in a female donor with papillary thyroid cancer or a benign thyroid nodule (not recorded which). Some clones in this sample may be carry-over from other donors' samples. The sample taken for sequencing was tumor tissue.

The CDR3 reads CAWSNTGESGAFF. The CDR3 DNA reads TGTGCCTGGAGTAACACAGGGGAGTCTGGAGCTTTCTTT. The gene calls are TRBV30 and TRBJ1-1; 7 nucleotides align to TRBD1. Germline-derived CDR1 and CDR2 are GTSNPN and SVGIG (reference sequence). This CDR3 spans 13 amino acids. V gave up 2 bases and J gave up 10 bases; unmatched junction bases: 10.